This TCR beta chain was identified during a study of blood T cell repertoires in COVID-19. For the study at large: Collection of acute and convalescent COVID-19 samples took place in the United States, Italy and Spain. The cDNA or gDNA used as material had been derived from T cells, B-cell-depleted T cells, or PBMCs.

Trimming shortened V by 4 bases and J by 4 bases, and 10 bases separated the two germline ends. This CDR3 has 13 amino acids. The germline V gene encodes CDR1 LGHDT and CDR2 YNNKEL (reference sequence). In the original workflow: Nucleated cell number was recorded as an estimate derived from reference gene primer amplification. Measured with immunoSEQ multiplex PCR; TCRdb has only the in-frame clones, and not every one. The D gene and trimming were derived from the DNA, and the V and J assignments and clone size from that table. The profile covers over 50,000 clones, with more than 60% appearing a single time and 15% taken by the ten largest.

The chain employs TRBV3-1 (or the pseudogene TRBV3-2) and TRBJ1-1; D perhaps matches TRBD1 (5 bases). The specimen was peripheral blood. This sequence was found in a human donor with active or convalescent COVID-19. The donor label of this sample is uncertain. The CDR3 DNA is TGTGCCAGCAGCCCCCTCCAGGGCACTGAAGCTTTCTTT. This codes for CASSPLQGTEAFF.